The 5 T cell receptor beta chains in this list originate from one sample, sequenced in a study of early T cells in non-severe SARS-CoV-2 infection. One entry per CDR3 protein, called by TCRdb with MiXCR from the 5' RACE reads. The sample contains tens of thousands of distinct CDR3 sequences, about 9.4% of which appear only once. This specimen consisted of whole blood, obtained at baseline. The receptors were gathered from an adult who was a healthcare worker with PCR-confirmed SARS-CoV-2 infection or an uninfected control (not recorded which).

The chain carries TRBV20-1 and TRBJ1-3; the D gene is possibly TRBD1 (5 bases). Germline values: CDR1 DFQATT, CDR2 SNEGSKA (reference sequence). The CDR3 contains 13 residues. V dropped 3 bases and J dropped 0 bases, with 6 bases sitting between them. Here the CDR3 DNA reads TGCAGTGCTAGGGGACGCTCTGGAAACACCATATATTTT. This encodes CSARGRSGNTIYF.

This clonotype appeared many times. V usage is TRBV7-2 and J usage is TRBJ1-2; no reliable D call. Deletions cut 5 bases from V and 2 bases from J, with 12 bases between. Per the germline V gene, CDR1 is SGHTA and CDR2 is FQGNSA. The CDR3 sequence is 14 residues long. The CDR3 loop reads CASSPGRINYGYTF. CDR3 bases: TGTGCCAGCAGCCCTGGACGGATAAACTATGGCTACACCTTC.

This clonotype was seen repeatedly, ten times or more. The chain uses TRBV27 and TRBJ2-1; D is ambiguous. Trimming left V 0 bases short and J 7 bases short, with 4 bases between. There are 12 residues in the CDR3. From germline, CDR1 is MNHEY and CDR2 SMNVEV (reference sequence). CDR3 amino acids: CASSLSGNEQFF. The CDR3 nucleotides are TGTGCCAGCAGTTTATCGGGGAATGAGCAGTTCTTC.

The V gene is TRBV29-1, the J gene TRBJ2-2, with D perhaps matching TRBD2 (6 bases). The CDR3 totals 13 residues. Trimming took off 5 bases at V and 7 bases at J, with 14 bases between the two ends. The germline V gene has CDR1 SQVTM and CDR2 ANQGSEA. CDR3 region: CSVYGGESGELFF. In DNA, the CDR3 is TGCAGCGTTTATGGCGGGGAGAGCGGGGAGCTGTTTTTT.

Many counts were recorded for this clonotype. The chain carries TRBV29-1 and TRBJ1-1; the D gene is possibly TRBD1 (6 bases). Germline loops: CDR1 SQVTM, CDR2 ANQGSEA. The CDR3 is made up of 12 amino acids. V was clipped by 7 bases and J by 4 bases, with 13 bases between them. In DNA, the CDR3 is TGCAGCGGCCGACAGGAATCCACTGAAGCTTTCTTT. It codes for CSGRQESTEAFF.